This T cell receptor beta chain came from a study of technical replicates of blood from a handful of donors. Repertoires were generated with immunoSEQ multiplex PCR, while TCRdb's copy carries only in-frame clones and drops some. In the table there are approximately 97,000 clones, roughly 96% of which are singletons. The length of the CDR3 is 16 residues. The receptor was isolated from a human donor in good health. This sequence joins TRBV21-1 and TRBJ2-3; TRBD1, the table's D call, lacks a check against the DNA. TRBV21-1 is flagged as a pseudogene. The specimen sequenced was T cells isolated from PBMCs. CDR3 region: CASRRGQITSTDTQYF. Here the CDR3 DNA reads TGTGCCAGCAGACGAGGACAGATTACTAGCACAGATACGCAGTATTTT.